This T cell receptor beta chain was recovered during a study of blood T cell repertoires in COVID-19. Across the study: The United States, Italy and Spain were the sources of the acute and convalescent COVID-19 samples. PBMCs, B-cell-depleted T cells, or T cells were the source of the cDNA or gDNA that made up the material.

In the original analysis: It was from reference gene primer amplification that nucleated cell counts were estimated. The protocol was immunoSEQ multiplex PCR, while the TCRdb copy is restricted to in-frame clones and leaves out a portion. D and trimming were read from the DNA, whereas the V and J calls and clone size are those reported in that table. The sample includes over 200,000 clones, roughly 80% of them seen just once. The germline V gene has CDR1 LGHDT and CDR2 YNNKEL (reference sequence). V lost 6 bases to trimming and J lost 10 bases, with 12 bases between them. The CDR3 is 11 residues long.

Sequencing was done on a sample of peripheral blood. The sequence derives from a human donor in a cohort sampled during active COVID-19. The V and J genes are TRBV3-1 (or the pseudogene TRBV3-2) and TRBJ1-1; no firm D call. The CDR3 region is CASRDGVRAFF. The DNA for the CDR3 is TGTGCCAGCAGAGACGGGGTACGAGCTTTCTTT.